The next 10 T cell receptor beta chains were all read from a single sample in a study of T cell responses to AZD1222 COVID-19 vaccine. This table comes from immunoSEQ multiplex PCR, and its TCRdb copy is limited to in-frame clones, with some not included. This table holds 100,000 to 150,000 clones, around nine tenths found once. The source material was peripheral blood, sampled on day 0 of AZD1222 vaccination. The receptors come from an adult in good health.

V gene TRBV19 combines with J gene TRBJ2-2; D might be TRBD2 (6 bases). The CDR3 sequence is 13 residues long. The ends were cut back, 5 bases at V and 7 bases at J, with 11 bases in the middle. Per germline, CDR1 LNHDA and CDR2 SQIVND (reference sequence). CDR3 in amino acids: CASSRGVSGELFF. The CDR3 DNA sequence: TGTGCCAGTAGTCGCGGGGTGAGCGGGGAGCTGTTTTTT.

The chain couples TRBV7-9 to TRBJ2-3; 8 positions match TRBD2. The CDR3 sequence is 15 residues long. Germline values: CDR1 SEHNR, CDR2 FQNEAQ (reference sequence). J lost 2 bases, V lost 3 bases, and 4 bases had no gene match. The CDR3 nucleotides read TGTGCCAGCAGCTTGGGGACTAGAAACACAGATACGCAGTATTTT. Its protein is CASSLGTRNTDTQYF.

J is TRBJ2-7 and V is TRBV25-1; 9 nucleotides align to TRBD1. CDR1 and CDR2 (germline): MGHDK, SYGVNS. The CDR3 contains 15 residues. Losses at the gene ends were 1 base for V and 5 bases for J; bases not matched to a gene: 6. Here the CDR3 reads CASSEFGTGRHEQYF. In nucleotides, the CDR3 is TGTGCCAGCAGTGAATTCGGGACAGGGCGCCACGAGCAGTACTTC.

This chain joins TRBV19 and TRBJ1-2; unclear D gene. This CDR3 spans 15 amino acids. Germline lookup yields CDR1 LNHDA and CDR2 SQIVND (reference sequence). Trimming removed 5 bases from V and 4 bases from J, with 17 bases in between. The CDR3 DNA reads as TGTGCCAGTAGTCCTAGTCGTGCGGTGGGCTATGGCTACACCTTC. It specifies CASSPSRAVGYGYTF.

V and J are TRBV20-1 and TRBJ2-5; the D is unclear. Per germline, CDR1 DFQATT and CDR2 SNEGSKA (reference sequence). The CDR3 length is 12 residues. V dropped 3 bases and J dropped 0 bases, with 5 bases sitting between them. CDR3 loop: CSASRYQETQYF. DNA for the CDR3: TGCAGTGCTAGTCGCTACCAAGAGACCCAGTACTTC.

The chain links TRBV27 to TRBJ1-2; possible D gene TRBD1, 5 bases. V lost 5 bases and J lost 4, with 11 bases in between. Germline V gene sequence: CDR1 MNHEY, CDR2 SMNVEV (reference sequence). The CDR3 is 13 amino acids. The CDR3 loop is CASSPPGGYGYTF. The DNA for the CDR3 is TGTGCCAGCAGTCCCCCCGGGGGCTATGGCTACACCTTC.

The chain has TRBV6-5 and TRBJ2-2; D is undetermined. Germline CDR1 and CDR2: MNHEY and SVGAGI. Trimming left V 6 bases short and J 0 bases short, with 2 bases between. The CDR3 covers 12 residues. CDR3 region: CASRSNTGELFF. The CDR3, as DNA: TGTGCCAGCAGGTCGAACACCGGGGAGCTGTTTTTT.

CDR3: CASSSGLRDEKLFF. DNA of the CDR3: TGTGCCAGCAGTTCGGGCCTTAGGGATGAAAAACTGTTTTTT. This chain connects TRBV28 to TRBJ1-4; no reliable D call. Deletions cut 4 bases from V and 6 bases from J, with 12 bases between. The CDR3 totals 14 residues. CDR1 is MDHEN, CDR2 SYDVKM, per germline.

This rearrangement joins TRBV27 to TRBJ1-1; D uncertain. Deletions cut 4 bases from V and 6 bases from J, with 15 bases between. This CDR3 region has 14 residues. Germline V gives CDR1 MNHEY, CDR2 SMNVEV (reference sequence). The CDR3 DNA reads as TGTGCCAGCAGTTCCCCACTGAGGGTGGCTGAAGCTTTCTTT. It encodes CASSSPLRVAEAFF.

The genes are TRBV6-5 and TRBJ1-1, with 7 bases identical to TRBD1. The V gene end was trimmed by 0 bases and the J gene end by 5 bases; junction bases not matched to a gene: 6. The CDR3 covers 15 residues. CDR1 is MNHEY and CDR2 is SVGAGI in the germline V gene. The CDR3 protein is CASSYSDTGVTEAFF. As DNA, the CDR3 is TGTGCCAGCAGTTACTCGGATACAGGGGTGACTGAAGCTTTCTTT.